Listed below are T cell receptor beta chains from one sample, sequenced in a study of OX40 agonist ivuxolimab in advanced cancers. Repertoires were generated with immunoSEQ multiplex PCR, while TCRdb's copy carries only in-frame clones and drops some. Of fewer than 85,000 clones listed, about 90% are singletons. The starting material was CD4+ or CD8+ T cells sorted from blood, obtained in a trial of the OX40 agonist ivuxolimab. The source of these receptors is an adult with an advanced solid tumor such as melanoma, head and neck, liver or kidney cancer. Each CDR3 is given with its conserved first and last residue. The order of the fields is V gene, D gene, clone size, J gene, CDR3 DNA, CDR3 protein. The D gene is left open where the match is weak. Clone size, where shown, is once, few, many, or a class for clones that have expanded.

v_call: TRBV7-8; d_call: TRBD2; clone_size: .; j_call: TRBJ2-6; cdr3_nt: TGTGCCAGCAGCCGGGGGGTCTCTGGGGCCAACGTCCTGACTTTC; cdr3_aa: CASSRGVSGANVLTF
v_call: TRBV6-5; d_call: TRBD1; clone_size: .; j_call: TRBJ1-2; cdr3_nt: TGTGCCAGCAGAGCCACAGGGGTTAACTATGGCTACACCTTC; cdr3_aa: CASRATGVNYGYTF
v_call: TRBV2; d_call: TRBD1; clone_size: .; j_call: TRBJ1-5; cdr3_nt: TGTGCCAGCAAAGACAGGGACGGGGATCAGCCCCAGCATTTT; cdr3_aa: CASKDRDGDQPQHF
v_call: TRBV28; d_call: .; clone_size: .; j_call: TRBJ1-5; cdr3_nt: TGTGCCAGCACTATAGGGGGTAACAATCAGCCCCAGCATTTT; cdr3_aa: CASTIGGNNQPQHF
v_call: TRBV4-2; d_call: TRBD2; clone_size: .; j_call: TRBJ2-4; cdr3_nt: TGTGCCAGCAGCCCTTCTAGCGGGAGGGCCGTGGACATTCAGTACTTC; cdr3_aa: CASSPSSGRAVDIQYF
v_call: TRBV14; d_call: TRBD2; clone_size: .; j_call: TRBJ2-5; cdr3_nt: TGTGCCAGCAGCCAACTAGCGGGAGGGGAGACCCAGTACTTC; cdr3_aa: CASSQLAGGETQYF
v_call: TRBV2; d_call: .; clone_size: few; j_call: TRBJ1-1; cdr3_nt: TGTGCCAGCAGTGAAGCGACGCCCGTGAACACTGAAGCTTTCTTT; cdr3_aa: CASSEATPVNTEAFF
v_call: TRBV30; d_call: TRBD1; clone_size: .; j_call: TRBJ1-5; cdr3_nt: TGTGCCTGGAGTGCCGTCAGGGGGAATCAGCCCCAGCATTTT; cdr3_aa: CAWSAVRGNQPQHF
v_call: TRBV28; d_call: TRBD1; clone_size: once; j_call: TRBJ2-1; cdr3_nt: TGTGCCAGCAGTTTATTGTCAGGGGGCAGGGGTGAGCAGTTCTTC; cdr3_aa: CASSLLSGGRGEQFF
v_call: TRBV5-6; d_call: .; clone_size: .; j_call: TRBJ1-4; cdr3_nt: TGTGCCAGCAGCTGGTCTGCACGGACTAATGAAAAACTGTTTTTT; cdr3_aa: CASSWSARTNEKLFF
v_call: TRBV15; d_call: .; clone_size: .; j_call: TRBJ1-1; cdr3_nt: TGTGCCACCAGCAGAGATGGGACGGTGAACACTGAAGCTTTCTTT; cdr3_aa: CATSRDGTVNTEAFF
v_call: TRBV6-1; d_call: TRBD1; clone_size: .; j_call: TRBJ2-7; cdr3_nt: TGTGCCAGCAGTGAGGACAGGGTCGCCTACGAGCAGTACTTC; cdr3_aa: CASSEDRVAYEQYF
v_call: TRBV30; d_call: TRBD2; clone_size: .; j_call: TRBJ2-1; cdr3_nt: TGTGCCTGGGGGCTAGCGGGAGGGAATGAGCAGTTCTTC; cdr3_aa: CAWGLAGGNEQFF
v_call: TRBV28; d_call: .; clone_size: .; j_call: TRBJ1-2; cdr3_nt: TGTGCCAGCAGTTTGGGTACCTATGGCTACACCTTC; cdr3_aa: CASSLGTYGYTF
v_call: TRBV28; d_call: TRBD1; clone_size: .; j_call: TRBJ1-2; cdr3_nt: TGTGCCAGCAGCGCTGCCGGAGGGGGCAGGTATGGCTACACCTTC; cdr3_aa: CASSAAGGGRYGYTF
v_call: TRBV11-3; d_call: TRBD2; clone_size: .; j_call: TRBJ2-5; cdr3_nt: TGTGCCAGCAGCTTAGTTGGACTAGCGGGAGGACAAGAGACCCAGTACTTC; cdr3_aa: CASSLVGLAGGQETQYF
v_call: TRBV11-2; d_call: .; clone_size: .; j_call: TRBJ2-2; cdr3_nt: TGTGCCAGCAGCACCCGGCCCGGGAGAGGGGAGCTGTTTTTT; cdr3_aa: CASSTRPGRGELFF
v_call: TRBV19; d_call: TRBD2; clone_size: .; j_call: TRBJ2-7; cdr3_nt: TGTGCCAGTAGTACCGTAGCGGGAGCAAGATACGAGCAGTACTTC; cdr3_aa: CASSTVAGARYEQYF
v_call: TRBV27; d_call: .; clone_size: .; j_call: TRBJ1-2; cdr3_nt: TGTGCCAGCAGTCCGAAAGGGACCTATGGCTACACCTTC; cdr3_aa: CASSPKGTYGYTF
v_call: TRBV29-1; d_call: .; clone_size: once; j_call: TRBJ1-5; cdr3_nt: TGCAGCGCAAAGACAGGTTACAATCAGCCCCAGCATTTT; cdr3_aa: CSAKTGYNQPQHF
v_call: TRBV2; d_call: .; clone_size: .; j_call: TRBJ2-1; cdr3_nt: TGTGCCAGCAGTCATCTCGACTGGGACAATGAGCAGTTCTTC; cdr3_aa: CASSHLDWDNEQFF
v_call: TRBV5-6; d_call: .; clone_size: .; j_call: TRBJ2-1; cdr3_nt: TGTGCCAGCAGCTCGACACCAGGAGAGAATGAGCAGTTCTTC; cdr3_aa: CASSSTPGENEQFF
v_call: TRBV2; d_call: TRBD2; clone_size: .; j_call: TRBJ2-5; cdr3_nt: TGTGCCAGCAGTCATCCCGGGACTAGCGGGAGGTCCCCCCAGTACTTC; cdr3_aa: CASSHPGTSGRSPQYF
v_call: TRBV5-4; d_call: TRBD2; clone_size: .; j_call: TRBJ2-1; cdr3_nt: TGTGCCAGCAGCCAGACTAGCGGGAGGGCTCATGAGCAGTTCTTC; cdr3_aa: CASSQTSGRAHEQFF
v_call: TRBV28; d_call: TRBD2; clone_size: .; j_call: TRBJ2-5; cdr3_nt: TGTGCCAGCAGGTCGACTAGCGGGAAAGAGACCCAGTACTTC; cdr3_aa: CASRSTSGKETQYF
v_call: TRBV28; d_call: .; clone_size: .; j_call: TRBJ2-4; cdr3_nt: TGTGCCAGCAGTTTCCAAGGATCCAAAAACATTCAGTACTTC; cdr3_aa: CASSFQGSKNIQYF
v_call: TRBV12-5; d_call: .; clone_size: .; j_call: TRBJ1-1; cdr3_nt: TGTGCTAGTGGTTTGGCCCTAGGACGGGCTGTGAACACTGAAGCTTTCTTT; cdr3_aa: CASGLALGRAVNTEAFF
v_call: TRBV30; d_call: .; clone_size: .; j_call: TRBJ2-3; cdr3_nt: TGTGCCTGGAGTGACCACGGTGATACGCAGTATTTT; cdr3_aa: CAWSDHGDTQYF
v_call: TRBV2; d_call: .; clone_size: many; j_call: TRBJ1-1; cdr3_nt: TGTGCCAGCAGTGGAATCTGGGGCACTGAAGCTTTCTTT; cdr3_aa: CASSGIWGTEAFF
v_call: TRBV7-6; d_call: TRBD1; clone_size: once; j_call: TRBJ2-3; cdr3_nt: TGTGCCAGCAGCTCCCGGGACAGGGTCGATACGCAGTATTTT; cdr3_aa: CASSSRDRVDTQYF
v_call: TRBV9; d_call: TRBD2; clone_size: .; j_call: TRBJ2-1; cdr3_nt: TGTGCCAGCAGCGCCGGACTAGCGGGAGTGGGTCCCTACAATGAGCAGTTCTTC; cdr3_aa: CASSAGLAGVGPYNEQFF
v_call: TRBV5-1; d_call: TRBD1; clone_size: .; j_call: TRBJ1-4; cdr3_nt: TGCGCCAGCAGCTTGGGGGACAGGGGGAATGAAAAACTGTTTTTT; cdr3_aa: CASSLGDRGNEKLFF
v_call: TRBV7-9; d_call: .; clone_size: once; j_call: TRBJ1-5; cdr3_nt: TGTGCCAGCAGCTTATCCGGACTAAGTGGTCAGCCCCAGCATTTT; cdr3_aa: CASSLSGLSGQPQHF
v_call: TRBV28; d_call: .; clone_size: .; j_call: TRBJ2-1; cdr3_nt: TGTGCCAGCAGTGATCAACAGGGACCGTTCTTC; cdr3_aa: CASSDQQGPFF
v_call: TRBV5-6; d_call: TRBD2; clone_size: .; j_call: TRBJ2-5; cdr3_nt: TGTGCCAGCCGACTAGCGGGAGGGTGGGAGACCCAGTACTTC; cdr3_aa: CASRLAGGWETQYF
v_call: TRBV6-5; d_call: .; clone_size: few; j_call: TRBJ1-2; cdr3_nt: TGTGCCAGCACCCAATTGAACAGCTATGGCTACACCTTC; cdr3_aa: CASTQLNSYGYTF
v_call: TRBV4-2; d_call: TRBD1; clone_size: .; j_call: TRBJ2-1; cdr3_nt: TGTGCCAGCGAACGACAGGGGGGCAATGAGCAGTTCTTC; cdr3_aa: CASERQGGNEQFF
v_call: TRBV28; d_call: .; clone_size: .; j_call: TRBJ1-4; cdr3_nt: TGTGCCAGCAGTTTACCCGGACGGAATGAAAAACTGTTTTTT; cdr3_aa: CASSLPGRNEKLFF
v_call: TRBV19; d_call: TRBD2; clone_size: .; j_call: TRBJ2-2; cdr3_nt: TGTGCCAGTAGTATACTAGCGGGAGGTATATTCGGGGAGCTGTTTTTT; cdr3_aa: CASSILAGGIFGELFF
v_call: TRBV30; d_call: .; clone_size: .; j_call: TRBJ2-1; cdr3_nt: TGTGCCTGGAATAGGGACGACGGTTCCTACAATGAGCAGTTCTTC; cdr3_aa: CAWNRDDGSYNEQFF
v_call: TRBV12-5; d_call: TRBD1; clone_size: few; j_call: TRBJ2-3; cdr3_nt: TGTGCTAGTGGAGCAGGACAGGGGGCTGCAGATACGCAGTATTTT; cdr3_aa: CASGAGQGAADTQYF
v_call: TRBV5-5; d_call: .; clone_size: .; j_call: TRBJ2-7; cdr3_nt: TGTGCCAGCAGCCGCCCCGGGGACGGAGGCGAGCAGTACTTC; cdr3_aa: CASSRPGDGGEQYF
v_call: TRBV5-1; d_call: TRBD1; clone_size: .; j_call: TRBJ2-5; cdr3_nt: TGCGCCAGCAGCTCCGGGACAGGGGGAGAGACCCAGTACTTC; cdr3_aa: CASSSGTGGETQYF
v_call: TRBV9; d_call: TRBD2; clone_size: .; j_call: TRBJ2-1; cdr3_nt: TGTGCCAGCAGCGTAGCGGGAGGACTCAATGAGCAGTTCTTC; cdr3_aa: CASSVAGGLNEQFF
v_call: TRBV5-1; d_call: .; clone_size: .; j_call: TRBJ2-3; cdr3_nt: TGCGCCAGCAGCTTTCGGGGCGGCTCAGATACGCAGTATTTT; cdr3_aa: CASSFRGGSDTQYF
v_call: TRBV5-6; d_call: .; clone_size: .; j_call: TRBJ1-5; cdr3_nt: TGTGCCAGCAGCTTGGGCCACGTGAATCAGCCCCAGCATTTT; cdr3_aa: CASSLGHVNQPQHF
v_call: TRBV6-5; d_call: TRBD2; clone_size: .; j_call: TRBJ2-7; cdr3_nt: TGTGCCAGCAGGGCCAGCGGGAGGAGCTCCTACGAGCAGTACTTC; cdr3_aa: CASRASGRSSYEQYF
v_call: TRBV14; d_call: TRBD1; clone_size: .; j_call: TRBJ2-5; cdr3_nt: TGTGCCAGCAGCCGATGGACAGGGGGCATCTGGGAGACCCAGTACTTC; cdr3_aa: CASSRWTGGIWETQYF
v_call: TRBV4-1; d_call: .; clone_size: .; j_call: TRBJ2-2; cdr3_nt: TGCGCCAGCAGCCAAGAGTGGGGCCCCGGGGAGCTGTTTTTT; cdr3_aa: CASSQEWGPGELFF
v_call: TRBV19; d_call: .; clone_size: .; j_call: TRBJ2-2; cdr3_nt: TGTGCCAGTAGTTCGCAGAACACCGGGGAGCTGTTTTTT; cdr3_aa: CASSSQNTGELFF
v_call: TRBV7-8; d_call: .; clone_size: .; j_call: TRBJ1-1; cdr3_nt: TGTGCCAGCAGCTTAGACTTTACGAACACTGAAGCTTTCTTT; cdr3_aa: CASSLDFTNTEAFF
v_call: TRBV14; d_call: .; clone_size: .; j_call: TRBJ2-5; cdr3_nt: TGTGCCAGCAGCCAAGTCGGAGCGGATGGGAAGACCCAGTACTTC; cdr3_aa: CASSQVGADGKTQYF
v_call: TRBV5-4; d_call: .; clone_size: .; j_call: TRBJ1-3; cdr3_nt: TGTGCCAGCAGCTTGGTAGAGGAAGACGGCACCATATATTTT; cdr3_aa: CASSLVEEDGTIYF
v_call: TRBV5-3; d_call: TRBD1; clone_size: .; j_call: TRBJ1-2; cdr3_nt: TGTGCCAGAAGCTTGGGATCGGGACAGTCGGGCTACACCTTC; cdr3_aa: CARSLGSGQSGYTF
v_call: TRBV6-1; d_call: .; clone_size: .; j_call: TRBJ2-3; cdr3_nt: TGTGCCAGCAGTGATGCTGGCCGAGGAGATACGCAGTATTTT; cdr3_aa: CASSDAGRGDTQYF
v_call: TRBV5-1; d_call: .; clone_size: .; j_call: TRBJ2-3; cdr3_nt: TGCGCCAGCAGCTTGGGACTAGGAACAGATACGCAGTATTTT; cdr3_aa: CASSLGLGTDTQYF
v_call: TRBV18; d_call: .; clone_size: .; j_call: TRBJ2-3; cdr3_nt: TGTGCCAGCTCACCAACCCGGGGCCTAGCCACAGATACGCAGTATTTT; cdr3_aa: CASSPTRGLATDTQYF